The next 25 T cell receptor beta chains were all read from a single sample in a study of T-cell reconstitution after alpha-beta-depleted transplantation in children. Unique molecular identifiers featured in how the TCRbeta library was prepared. TCRdb itself ran the PCR reads through MiXCR, one entry per CDR3 protein. The sample records around 300,000 distinct CDR3 sequences, roughly 25% being singletons. Sequenced material: PBMCs, mostly from graft donor cells, taken 180 days after TCRalphabeta/CD19-depleted stem cell transplant. The source of these receptors is a male patient younger than 18 who had a stem cell transplant for acute lymphoblastic leukemia, so the T cells may come from the graft donor.

The chain has TRBV27 and TRBJ1-4; D gene ambiguous. The V and J ends lost 3 bases and 8 bases respectively, with 16 bases between them. The CDR3 loop spans 15 amino acids. The germline gives CDR1 MNHEY, CDR2 SMNVEV (reference sequence). CDR3 sequence: CASSFRPSSREKLFF. The CDR3 region has the DNA TGTGCCAGCAGTTTCCGACCCTCAAGTCGAGAAAAACTGTTTTTT.

The rearrangement uses TRBV27 and TRBJ2-5; 12 bases line up with TRBD2. The CDR3 is made up of 18 amino acids. Germline assignment: CDR1 MNHEY and CDR2 SMNVEV (reference sequence). J gave up 3 bases and V 6 bases, and 14 bases lay outside the gene matches. The DNA for the CDR3 is TGTGCCAGCAGGCCACAGCAACTAGCGGGGGGACGAGAAGAGACCCAGTACTTC. Its protein product is CASRPQQLAGGREETQYF.

This chain joins TRBV20-1 and TRBJ2-3; a possible D gene is TRBD1 (5 bases). Trimming took 2 bases from V and 3 from J, leaving 15 bases between them. Per the germline V gene, CDR1 is DFQATT and CDR2 is SNEGSKA (reference sequence). This CDR3 has 15 residues. The CDR3 reads CSARPWGLLTDTQYF. CDR3 DNA sequence: TGCAGTGCTAGACCGTGGGGCTTGTTGACAGATACGCAGTATTTT.

This clonotype turned up a few times. This chain joins TRBV5-1 and TRBJ1-1, with 8 positions matching TRBD1. This CDR3 contains 15 residues. Trimming cost V 3 bases and J 4 bases; bases outside gene matches: 8. Per the germline V gene, CDR1 is SGHRS and CDR2 is YFSETQ. The CDR3 here is CASSWEQGGITEAFF. CDR3 bases: TGCGCCAGCAGCTGGGAACAGGGGGGAATCACTGAAGCTTTCTTT.

The chain uses TRBV6-1 and TRBJ2-1, with TRBD2 identical over 9 bases. Trimming removed 5 bases from V and 13 bases from J; junction bases left unmatched: 9. Per germline, CDR1 MNHNS and CDR2 SASEGT. This CDR3 is built from 13 residues. CDR3 in DNA: TGTGCCAGCAGTCAGCCGACTAGCGGACGTCAGTTCTTC. It codes for CASSQPTSGRQFF.

This clonotype was recorded a few times. The chain's CDR3 is CASTRVGGYGYTF. In DNA, the CDR3 is TGTGCCAGCACCCGGGTAGGAGGCTATGGCTACACCTTC. The J gene is TRBJ1-2, the V gene TRBV25-1; no firm D call. The CDR3 is 13 amino acids. Germline V gene sequence: CDR1 MGHDK, CDR2 SYGVNS. Deletions cut 7 bases from V and 4 bases from J, with 13 bases between.

This clonotype was detected a few times. The chain couples TRBV10-3 to TRBJ2-7, with 7 bases aligning to TRBD2. The CDR3 has 13 residues. The J segment lost 6 bases and the V segment lost 4 bases, leaving 6 bases of the junction unmatched. Germline V gives CDR1 ENHRY, CDR2 SYGVKD. This CDR3 is CAISAGLVSEQYF. CDR3 DNA sequence: TGTGCCATCAGTGCAGGACTAGTTAGCGAGCAGTACTTC.

There are a few counts of this clonotype. This rearrangement joins TRBV5-1 to TRBJ1-2; D unresolved. Between the trimmed V and J ends, which lost 0 bases and 4 bases, there was a span of 10 bases. Germline lookup yields CDR1 SGHRS and CDR2 YFSETQ. The CDR3 runs 14 residues. The CDR3 DNA reads as TGCGCCAGCAGCTTGGACAGTGCCTTCTATGGCTACACCTTC. Translation gives CASSLDSAFYGYTF. Complete variable domain (other parts from reference TRBV5-1 and TRBJ1-2): KAGVTQTPRYLIKTRGQQVTLSCSPISGHRSVSWYQQTPGQGLQFLFEYFSETQRNKGNFPGRFSGRQFSNSRSEMNVSTLELGDSALYLCASSLDSAFYGYTFGSGTRLTVV.

This sequence joins TRBV9 and TRBJ2-3, with 9 bases identical to TRBD1. This CDR3 region has 15 residues. Germline V gives CDR1 SGDLS, CDR2 YYNGEE. Trimming cost V 2 bases and J 7 bases; bases outside gene matches: 8. The CDR3 nucleotides read TGTGCCAGCAGCGTCGGGACAGGGTCAGAGTATACGCAGTATTTT. Translating it yields CASSVGTGSEYTQYF.

This clonotype was observed a single time. The V gene is TRBV10-2, the J gene TRBJ2-7; tentatively, D is TRBD1 (6 bases). CDR1 is WSHSY and CDR2 is SAAADI in the germline V gene. This CDR3 region has 12 residues. V was cut by 7 bases and J by 4 bases, with 11 bases left in between. CDR3 protein: CASNPTGYEQYF. CDR3 bases: TGCGCCAGCAATCCGACAGGTTACGAGCAGTACTTC.

This clonotype was seen a handful of times. The chain links TRBV2 to TRBJ2-3; D could derive from TRBD1 or TRBD2 (5 bases each). CDR1 and CDR2 (germline): SNHLY, FYNNEI. V shed 4 bases and J shed 4 bases, with 12 bases lying between them. The CDR3 has 14 amino acids. CDR3 sequence: CASSGGDVADTQYF. The CDR3 nucleotides are TGTGCCAGCAGTGGAGGGGACGTAGCAGATACGCAGTATTTT.

V is TRBV4-2 and J is TRBJ2-3; perhaps TRBD2 as D (6 bases). Germline loops: CDR1 LGHNA, CDR2 YNFKEQ. The V end was cut by 2 bases, the J end by 1 base, with 13 bases between. The CDR3 sequence is 16 residues long. The CDR3 loop reads CASSQRRDLGTDTQYF. The CDR3 coding sequence is TGTGCCAGCAGCCAAAGGAGGGATCTAGGCACAGATACGCAGTATTTT.

The table lists this clonotype with a few counts. Mismatch with germline at one junction end may stem from a read error. This sequence joins TRBV14 and TRBJ2-1; no firm D call. Germline V gene sequence: CDR1 SGHDN, CDR2 FVKESK. The CDR3 has 12 amino acids. This chain's CDR3 is CASNQMYNEQFF. CDR3 DNA sequence: TGTGCCAGCAACCAAATGTACAATGAGCAGTTCTTC.

The chain has TRBV6-1 and TRBJ2-1; D could derive from TRBD1 or TRBD2 (5 bases each). The CDR3 is made up of 15 amino acids. Trimming removed 7 bases at V and 6 bases at J, with 19 bases between. Germline loops: CDR1 MNHNS, CDR2 SASEGT. The CDR3 loop reads CASIPGPLRVNEQFF. The CDR3 bases are TGTGCCAGCATCCCGGGGCCCCTCCGGGTCAATGAGCAGTTCTTC.

This clonotype was seen a few times. The rearrangement joins TRBV6-5 to TRBJ2-5, with TRBD2 identical over 7 bases. CDR3 length: 15 residues. Trimming at V came to 8 bases and at J to 0 bases, leaving 9 bases not matched to a gene. Germline lookup yields CDR1 MNHEY and CDR2 SVGAGI. As DNA, the CDR3 is TGTGCCAGCGGGCTACTCGGGGGGTACCAAGAGACCCAGTACTTC. It is translated as CASGLLGGYQETQYF.

This clonotype was detected a few times. J is TRBJ2-3 and V is TRBV7-7; D is uncertain. The CDR3 loop spans 12 amino acids. Germline V CDR1 and CDR2: SSHAT, FNYEAQ (reference sequence). Trimming cost V 5 bases and J 6 bases, with 9 bases left between them. CDR3 DNA sequence: TGTGCCAGCAGCCCCGGTGATGATACGCAGTATTTT. This sequence encodes CASSPGDDTQYF.

The genes are TRBV11-2 and TRBJ2-7; D is undetermined. Deletions cut 2 bases from V and 3 bases from J, with 14 bases between. The CDR3 loop spans 15 amino acids. Germline lookup yields CDR1 SGHAT and CDR2 FQNNGV. The CDR3 coding sequence is TGTGCCAGCAGCTTATTAACTGGGCATCTCTACGAGCAGTACTTC. Its translation: CASSLLTGHLYEQYF.

The CDR3 loop reads CASRGYGTGNYGYTF. The CDR3 DNA reads as TGCGCCAGCAGGGGATACGGGACAGGGAACTATGGCTACACCTTC. The chain uses TRBV10-2 and TRBJ1-2; 9 bases match TRBD1. Germline lookup yields CDR1 WSHSY and CDR2 SAAADI. Trimming cost V 6 bases and J 2 bases; bases outside gene matches: 7. This CDR3 is 15 amino acids long.

The chain employs TRBV20-1 and TRBJ1-5, with 10 nucleotides matching TRBD1. The V segment lost 3 bases and the J segment 3 bases; nucleotides outside the gene matches: 5. Germline V CDR1 and CDR2: DFQATT, SNEGSKA (reference sequence). The CDR3 length is 15 residues. The CDR3 loop reads CSARGTGVYNQPQHF. CDR3 coding DNA: TGCAGTGCTAGGGGGACAGGGGTCTACAATCAGCCCCAGCATTTT.

This clonotype appeared a single time. The chain combines TRBV14 with TRBJ1-1, with 7 bases identical to TRBD1. The germline V gene encodes CDR1 SGHDN and CDR2 FVKESK. This CDR3 region has 16 residues. The V gene end was trimmed by 2 bases and the J gene end by 2 bases; junction bases not matched to a gene: 8. The CDR3 nucleotides are TGTGCCAGCAGCCAATCCCCACAGGGGAAAAACACTGAAGCTTTCTTT. Translation: CASSQSPQGKNTEAFF. Together with reference TRBV14 and TRBJ1-1, the CDR3 gives the full variable domain: EAGVTQFPSHSVIEKGQTVTLRCDPISGHDNLYWYRRVMGKEIKFLLHFVKESKQDESGMPNNRFLAERTGGTYSTLKVQPAELEDSGVYFCASSQSPQGKNTEAFFGQGTRLTVV.

V gene TRBV7-8 combines with J gene TRBJ1-2; 12 bases fit TRBD1. This CDR3 spans 16 amino acids. Looked up from germline, CDR1 is SGHVS and CDR2 is FQNEAQ. V dropped 5 bases and J dropped 7; count of bases not matched to a gene: 11. In nucleotides, the CDR3 is TGTGCCAGCAGCGAGGGGATGGGACAGGGGGCTGGTGGCTACACCTTC. Protein: CASSEGMGQGAGGYTF. Filled out from reference TRBV7-8 and TRBJ1-2, the complete variable domain reads GAGVSQSPRYKVAKRGQDVALRCDPISGHVSLFWYQQALGQGPEFLTYFQNEAQLDKSGLPSDRFFAERPEGSVSTLKIQRTQQEDSAVYLCASSEGMGQGAGGYTFGSGTRLTVV.

The J gene is TRBJ1-2, the V gene TRBV20-1, with unresolved D. CDR1 DFQATT and CDR2 SNEGSKA come from the germline V gene (reference sequence). The CDR3 contains 14 residues. V was clipped by 3 bases and J by 3 bases, with 14 bases between them. CDR3 sequence (DNA): TGCAGTGCTAGGGGAGGAGGGATCGACTATGGCTACACCTTC. Amino acids: CSARGGGIDYGYTF.

This clonotype was counted between two and nine times. The V gene is TRBV29-1, the J gene TRBJ1-1, with D possibly TRBD1 on 5 matching bases. Looked up from germline, CDR1 is SQVTM and CDR2 is ANQGSEA. CDR3 length equals 13 residues. The V end lost 6 bases, the J end lost 1 base, and 12 bases lay between the germline ends. Here the CDR3 DNA reads TGCAGCGTAGAAAGGGGCTCGAACACTGAAGCTTTCTTT. Translating it yields CSVERGSNTEAFF.

The chain uses TRBV7-3 and TRBJ2-3, with 11 positions matching TRBD1. Germline loops: CDR1 SGHTA, CDR2 FQGTGA. The V gene end was trimmed by 4 bases and the J gene end by 4 bases; junction bases not matched to a gene: 7. The CDR3 length is 16 residues. The CDR3 protein is CASSSSRTGGPDTQYF. DNA of the CDR3: TGTGCCAGCAGCTCCTCCAGGACAGGGGGCCCAGATACGCAGTATTTT.

The V gene is TRBV18, the J gene TRBJ2-5, with D unclear. In germline, CDR1 is KGHSH, CDR2 LQKENI. The CDR3 contains 13 residues. Trimming left V 1 base short and J 4 bases short, with 7 bases between. The DNA of the CDR3 is TGTGCCAGCTCACCACTCTCCAGAGAGACCCAGTACTTC. Residues: CASSPLSRETQYF.